This entry is about one T cell receptor (beta chain). This record belongs to a study of blood T cell repertoires in COVID-19. Study at large: The origin of the acute and convalescent COVID-19 samples was the United States, Italy and Spain. PBMCs, B-cell-depleted T cells, or T cells were the source of the cDNA or gDNA that made up the material.

As processed by the authors: From reference gene primer amplification, estimates of nucleated cell counts were derived. Profiled with immunoSEQ multiplex PCR; TCRdb holds only in-frame clones, not every one. V and J calls and clone size come straight from that table; D and trimming were deduced from the DNA. The sample shows about 170,000 clones, about 85% of them seen only once. The CDR3 contains 19 residues. Sequencing used peripheral blood. The rearrangement joins TRBV21-1 to TRBJ2-2; TRBD2, the table's D call, was not compared with the DNA. TRBV21-1 has pseudogene status. The sequence came from a woman aged 80 or older in a cohort sampled during active or convalescent COVID-19. The CDR3: CASSYGGLAGETNTGELFF. CDR3 DNA sequence: TGTGCCAGCAGCTATGGGGGACTAGCGGGAGAAACGAACACCGGGGAGCTGTTTTTT.